This TCR beta chain was sequenced for a study of T cell repertoires in aging, cancer and after chemotherapy. Study background: Healthy donor repertoires were recorded over several months to years and showed clear clonal overlap.

On this clonotype itself: Its cognate antigen is unknown.

The CDR3 runs 15 residues. V lost 5 bases and J 0 bases, leaving 13 bases between the germline ends. The germline V gene has CDR1 LNHDA and CDR2 SQIVND (reference sequence). Regarding the study as a whole: In healthy donors, age-related TCR diversity loss mainly reflected lost richness. Untreated cancer patients had significantly lower blood TCR diversity than age-matched healthy donors.

Rearranged V-D-J TRB sequences were amplified with a mixed TRB-A/B primer pool. A single record per CDR3 protein comes from TCRdb applying MiXCR to the multiplex PCR reads. The table records around 10,000 distinct CDR3 sequences, roughly 39% of them present only once. TCR beta rearrangements were amplified from peripheral blood genomic DNA. Sample: blood. V is TRBV19 and J is TRBJ1-2, with TRBD1 as a possible D gene (6 bases). This receptor was identified in a human donor in good health. CDR3 sequence reads: CASSLLQGSNYGYTF. The CDR3 coding sequence is TGTGCCAGTAGTCTGCTACAGGGTTCTAACTATGGCTACACCTTC.